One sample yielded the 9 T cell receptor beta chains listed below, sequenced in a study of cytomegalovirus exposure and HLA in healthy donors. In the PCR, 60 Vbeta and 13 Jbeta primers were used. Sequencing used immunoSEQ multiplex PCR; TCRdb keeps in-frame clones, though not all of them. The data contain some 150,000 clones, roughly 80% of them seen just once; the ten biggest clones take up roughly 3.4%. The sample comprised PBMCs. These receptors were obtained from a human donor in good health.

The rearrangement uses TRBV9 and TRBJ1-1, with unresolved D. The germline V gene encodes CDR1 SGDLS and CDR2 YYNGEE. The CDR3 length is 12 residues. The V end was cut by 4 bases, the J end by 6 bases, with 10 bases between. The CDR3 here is CASSLSDSEAFF. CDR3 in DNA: TGTGCCAGCAGCCTCAGCGACTCTGAAGCTTTCTTT.

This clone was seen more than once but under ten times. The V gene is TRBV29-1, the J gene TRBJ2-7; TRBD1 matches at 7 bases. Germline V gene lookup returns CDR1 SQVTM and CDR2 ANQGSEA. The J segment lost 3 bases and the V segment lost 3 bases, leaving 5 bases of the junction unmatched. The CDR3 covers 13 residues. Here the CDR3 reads CSVDKGGGYEQYF. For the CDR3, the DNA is TGCAGCGTTGATAAAGGGGGCGGCTACGAGCAGTACTTC.

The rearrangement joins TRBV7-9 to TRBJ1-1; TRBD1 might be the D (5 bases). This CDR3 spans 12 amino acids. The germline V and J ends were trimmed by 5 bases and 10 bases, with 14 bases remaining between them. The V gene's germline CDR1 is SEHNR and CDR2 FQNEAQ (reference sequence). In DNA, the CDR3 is TGTGCCAGCAGCCCCCAAGGGGTTGTAGCTTTCTTT. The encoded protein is CASSPQGVVAFF.

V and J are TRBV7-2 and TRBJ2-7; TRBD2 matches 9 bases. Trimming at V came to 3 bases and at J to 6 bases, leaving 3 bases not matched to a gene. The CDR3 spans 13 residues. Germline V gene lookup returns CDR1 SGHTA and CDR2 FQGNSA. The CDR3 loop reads CASSFSGSGEQYF. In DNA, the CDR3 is TGTGCCAGCAGCTTTAGCGGGAGTGGCGAGCAGTACTTC.

The CDR3 DNA sequence: TGTGCCAGCAGCTTAGAAGCGGGGATGGACTACGAGCAGTACTTC. It codes for CASSLEAGMDYEQYF. The chain is built from TRBV7-2 and TRBJ2-7, with 7 nucleotides matching TRBD2. Germline CDR1 reads SGHTA; CDR2 reads FQGNSA. V trimming: 1 base; J trimming: 3 bases; junction bases outside the gene matches: 6. The CDR3 runs 15 residues.

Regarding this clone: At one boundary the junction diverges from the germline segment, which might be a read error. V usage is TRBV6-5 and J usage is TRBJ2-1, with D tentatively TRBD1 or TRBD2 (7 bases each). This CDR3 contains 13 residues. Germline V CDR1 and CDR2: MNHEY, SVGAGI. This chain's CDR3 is CASSDSGGDEQFF. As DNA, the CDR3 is TGTGCCAGCAGTGACTCAGGGGGGGATGAGCAGTTCTTC.

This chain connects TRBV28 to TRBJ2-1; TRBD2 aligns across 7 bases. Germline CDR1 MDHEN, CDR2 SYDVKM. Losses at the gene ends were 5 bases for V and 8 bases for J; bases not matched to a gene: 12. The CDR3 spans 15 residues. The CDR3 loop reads CASSIAGAWEDEQFF. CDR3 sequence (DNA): TGTGCCAGCAGTATCGCGGGAGCCTGGGAGGATGAGCAGTTCTTC.

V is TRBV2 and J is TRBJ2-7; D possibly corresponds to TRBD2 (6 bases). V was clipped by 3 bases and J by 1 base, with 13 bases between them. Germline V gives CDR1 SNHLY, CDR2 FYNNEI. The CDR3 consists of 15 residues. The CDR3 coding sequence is TGTGCCAGCAGTGACAGCCTTGGGACTTCCTACGAGCAGTACTTC. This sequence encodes CASSDSLGTSYEQYF.

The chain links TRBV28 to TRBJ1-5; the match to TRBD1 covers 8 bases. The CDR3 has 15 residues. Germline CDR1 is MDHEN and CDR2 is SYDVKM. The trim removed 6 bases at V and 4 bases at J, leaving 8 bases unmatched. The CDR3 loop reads CASRLDRVENQPQHF. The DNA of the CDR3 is TGTGCCAGCAGATTGGACAGGGTGGAAAATCAGCCCCAGCATTTT.